This T cell receptor beta chain was identified during a study of T cells after yellow fever vaccination. Turning to the study itself: SMART-Seq v4 Ultra Low Input prepared libraries from low-cell fractions.

Per the germline V gene, CDR1 is DFQATT and CDR2 is SNEGSKA (reference sequence). The length of the CDR3 is 17 residues. Study results and caveats: Subsequent to the booster, the majority of primary-vaccination clones reappeared (about 97% CD4, more than 70% CD8).

TCRdb re-called the 5' RACE reads through MiXCR, storing one row per CDR3 protein. The sample includes 110,000 to 150,000 distinct CDR3 sequences, under 8% of them seen just once. This clonotype was detected only a few times. Its target is not known. At one of its ends the junction is not consistent with the germline gene, which may arise from a read error. The source was CD4+ T cells sorted from PBMCs, collected 10 days after the yellow fever booster vaccination. The rearrangement uses TRBV20-1 and TRBJ2-1; TRBD2 matches at 11 bases. The receptor was isolated from a man aged 25-45 years who received the YFV17D yellow fever vaccine. CDR3 region: CCARDELAGGVYNEQFF. CDR3 DNA sequence: TGCTGTGCTAGAGATGAGCTAGCGGGAGGTGTCTACAATGAGCAGTTCTTC.